These 32 T cell receptor beta chains share one sample of origin, sequenced in a study of cytomegalovirus exposure and HLA in healthy donors. PCR involved 60 Vbeta and 13 Jbeta primers. Libraries were prepared by immunoSEQ multiplex PCR; TCRdb keeps only in-frame clonotypes and omits some of them. The sample holds roughly 110,000 clones; roughly 82% are singletons and the top ten take 4.2%. Sequenced sample: PBMCs. Receptors were obtained from a male donor in good health and CMV-seronegative.

The J gene is TRBJ1-2, the V gene TRBV6-5; unclear D gene. Per germline, CDR1 MNHEY and CDR2 SVGAGI. The germline V and J ends were trimmed by 8 bases and 4 bases, with 20 bases remaining between them. This CDR3 has 15 residues. The CDR3 DNA reads TGTGCCAGCGGCTACGGCCCGGGGTTCGGCTATGGCTACACCTTC. It encodes CASGYGPGFGYGYTF.

The table lists this clone with a count of one. The CDR3: CASRHSRDRANYGYTF. CDR3 coding DNA: TGTGCAAGTCGCCACAGTCGGGACAGAGCTAACTATGGCTACACCTTC. The J gene is TRBJ1-2, the V gene TRBV12-2; the table calls TRBD1, which could not be checked here. TRBV12-2 is a documented pseudogene. CDR3 length: 16 amino acids.

This chain links TRBV7-2 with TRBJ2-4; possible D gene TRBD1, 5 bases. CDR1 and CDR2 from the germline V gene are SGHTA and FQGNSA. The CDR3 consists of 16 residues. V shed 5 bases and J shed 0 bases, with 14 bases lying between them. The CDR3 nucleotides read TGTGCCAGCAGCCCAGGGCAGAATCTAGCCAAAAACATTCAGTACTTC. Translated: CASSPGQNLAKNIQYF.

The chain joins TRBV7-2 to TRBJ2-1; a weak D match, TRBD2 (8 bases). With 5 bases removed from V and 4 bases from J, the gap between germline ends came to 18 bases. The CDR3 has 16 amino acids. CDR1 is SGHTA and CDR2 is FQGNSA in the germline V gene. The CDR3, as DNA: TGTGCCAGCAGCACCGGGGGGGACAGACCGTACAATGAGCAGTTCTTC. Encoded protein: CASSTGGDRPYNEQFF.

V is TRBV19 and J is TRBJ2-1; the D gene is possibly TRBD1 (5 bases). Germline CDR1 reads LNHDA; CDR2 reads SQIVND (reference sequence). The CDR3 totals 11 residues. Trimming took off 9 bases at V and 4 bases at J, with 7 bases between the two ends. CDR3 DNA: TGTGCCAGCAGGGATTACAATGAGCAGTTCTTC. It yields the protein CASRDYNEQFF.

This sequence joins TRBV10-1 and TRBJ2-1, with D perhaps TRBD2 (6 bases). Germline CDR1 reads WNHNN; CDR2 reads SYGVQD (reference sequence). V lost 3 bases to trimming and J lost 7 bases, with 22 bases between them. This CDR3 comprises 17 residues. The CDR3 coding sequence is TGCGCCAGCAGTGATCCCTCCGGGGCGGGACTCGGGAATGAGCAGTTCTTC. Translating it yields CASSDPSGAGLGNEQFF.

This clone has more than one count but fewer than ten. This chain uses TRBV11-2 with TRBJ2-1; 9 nucleotides line up with TRBD2. Germline values: CDR1 SGHAT, CDR2 FQNNGV. This CDR3 spans 17 amino acids. With V trimmed by 0 bases and J by 4 bases, 7 bases remained unmatched. Written as DNA, the CDR3 is TGTGCCAGCAGCTTAGATTTTAGCGGGAGTGTATACAATGAGCAGTTCTTC. Translation: CASSLDFSGSVYNEQFF.

This rearrangement joins TRBV5-1 to TRBJ2-2, with no clear D. The CDR3 consists of 16 residues. Germline assignment: CDR1 SGHRS and CDR2 YFSETQ. Trimming stripped 1 base from V and 2 bases from J, with 12 bases between. In nucleotides, the CDR3 is TGCGCCAGCAGCTTGTCCCTCCTAGAAAACACCGGGGAGCTGTTTTTT. Protein product: CASSLSLLENTGELFF.

This clone is a singleton in its sample. This chain links TRBV28 with TRBJ1-1; 11 bases line up with TRBD1. The V and J ends lost 6 bases and 2 bases, in that order; junction bases with no gene match: 14. The length of the CDR3 is 18 residues. Germline V gene lookup returns CDR1 MDHEN and CDR2 SYDVKM. The CDR3 here is CASRQDITGTGGNTEAFF. The CDR3 coding sequence is TGTGCCAGCAGACAAGACATAACCGGGACAGGGGGAAACACTGAAGCTTTCTTT.

The table lists this clone with a count of one. V gene TRBV6-1 combines with J gene TRBJ2-7, with TRBD1 identical over 7 bases. The CDR3 contains 15 residues. Germline V CDR1 and CDR2: MNHNS, SASEGT. The trim removed 4 bases at V and 4 bases at J, leaving 10 bases unmatched. CDR3 loop: CASSGIRDSSYEQYF. The CDR3 bases are TGTGCCAGCAGTGGGATACGGGACAGTTCTTACGAGCAGTACTTC.

DNA of the CDR3: TGTGCCAGCAGCTTTACGCTAGCGGGAGGGCCGTACACCGGGGAGCTGTTTTTT. It specifies CASSFTLAGGPYTGELFF. The rearrangement links TRBV5-4 to TRBJ2-2; TRBD2 agrees at 12 bases. V was pared by 2 bases and J by 3 bases, with 8 bases of the junction left unmatched. There are 18 residues in the CDR3. Germline CDR1 reads SGHNT; CDR2 reads YYREEE (reference sequence). Complete variable domain (other parts from reference TRBV5-4 and TRBJ2-2): ETGVTQSPTHLIKTRGQQVTLRCSSQSGHNTVSWYQQALGQGPQFIFQYYREEENGRGNFPPRFSGLQFPNYSSELNVNALELDDSALYLCASSFTLAGGPYTGELFFGEGSRLTVL.

The CDR3, as DNA: TGTGCCAGCAGCGTAGGGCTTCTAGCCAAAAACATTCAGTACTTC. Its translation: CASSVGLLAKNIQYF. The chain recombines TRBV9 with TRBJ2-4; no firm D call. The CDR3 runs to 15 residues. Germline loops: CDR1 SGDLS, CDR2 YYNGEE. With 0 bases removed from V and 0 bases from J, the gap between germline ends came to 7 bases. The full variable domain, in which reference TRBV9 and TRBJ2-4 provide the parts outside the CDR3, is DSGVTQTPKHLITATGQRVTLRCSPRSGDLSVYWYQQSLDQGLQFLIQYYNGEERAKGNILERFSAQQFPDLHSELNLSSLELGDSALYFCASSVGLLAKNIQYFGAGTRLSVL.

The rearrangement uses TRBV4-2 and TRBJ2-2, with TRBD2 as a possible D gene (5 bases). This CDR3 spans 17 amino acids. Germline CDR1 is LGHNA and CDR2 is YNFKEQ. Trimming took 0 bases from V and 7 from J, leaving 18 bases between them. CDR3 amino acids: CASSQEVFGVPGGELFF. In DNA form, the CDR3 reads TGTGCCAGCAGCCAAGAGGTCTTCGGGGTTCCGGGCGGGGAGCTGTTTTTT.

The chain combines TRBV2 with TRBJ2-2, with TRBD2 identical over 9 bases. This CDR3 spans 15 amino acids. The V and J ends lost 7 bases and 5 bases, in that order; junction bases with no gene match: 8. Germline CDR1 is SNHLY and CDR2 is FYNNEI. The CDR3 DNA follows: TGTGCCAGCAAAGAGCTAGCGGGATCAACCGGGGAGCTGTTTTTT. Its protein is CASKELAGSTGELFF.

Concerning this clone itself: The junction shows a germline mismatch at one end, possibly a read error. The rearrangement uses TRBV7-9 and TRBJ1-1; 7 bases map to TRBD1. The CDR3 runs 15 residues. The germline CDR1 and CDR2 sequences are SEHNR and FQNEAQ (reference sequence). The CDR3: CSSSPTTGLKPEAFF. CDR3 nucleotide sequence: TGTTCCAGCAGCCCAACGACAGGGCTGAAACCTGAAGCTTTCTTT.

V usage is TRBV18 and J usage is TRBJ2-5; 8 bases agree with TRBD2. Trimming removed 2 bases from V and 2 bases from J; junction bases left unmatched: 10. The CDR3 extends over 17 amino acids. Germline values: CDR1 KGHSH, CDR2 LQKENI. The CDR3 bases are TGTGCCAGCTCACCAACGGGAGGGCTCAGAGGGCAAGAGACCCAGTACTTC. Its protein is CASSPTGGLRGQETQYF.

The count of this clone is one. CDR3 protein: CASSQVLEGQAANYGYTF. CDR3 nucleotide sequence: TGCGCCAGCAGCCAAGTTCTCGAGGGACAGGCGGCTAACTATGGCTACACCTTC. The rearrangement joins TRBV4-1 to TRBJ1-2, with 8 bases fitting TRBD1. The ends lost 1 base at V and 0 bases at J; junction bases unmatched: 10. The CDR3 covers 18 residues. Germline CDR1 reads MGHRA; CDR2 reads YSYEKL.

The chain couples TRBV5-4 to TRBJ2-7; D is perhaps TRBD1 (5 bases). Germline V gene lookup returns CDR1 SGHNT and CDR2 YYREEE (reference sequence). V dropped 3 bases and J dropped 0 bases, with 16 bases sitting between them. This CDR3 has 16 residues. CDR3 region: CASSWAVGVPSYEQYF. CDR3 nucleotide sequence: TGTGCCAGCAGCTGGGCAGTAGGGGTTCCCTCCTACGAGCAGTACTTC.

This chain connects TRBV6-1 to TRBJ2-7, with TRBD2 matching 7 bases. The V gene's germline CDR1 is MNHNS and CDR2 SASEGT. The junction had 6 bases not matched to a gene; V was cut back by 3 bases and J by 1 base. This CDR3 is 15 amino acids long. CDR3 region: CASSERSGGSYEQYF. The CDR3 DNA sequence: TGTGCCAGCAGTGAGCGGTCGGGGGGATCCTACGAGCAGTACTTC.

The chain carries TRBV6-5 and TRBJ1-2, with D perhaps matching TRBD1 (5 bases). There are 13 residues in the CDR3. Germline lookup yields CDR1 MNHEY and CDR2 SVGAGI. V was cut by 0 bases and J by 8 bases, with 10 bases left in between. CDR3 in DNA: TGTGCCAGCAGTTACTCCGCGAAGGGGGGCTACACCTTC. Protein sequence: CASSYSAKGGYTF.

There are a few counts of this clone. The chain uses TRBV5-4 and TRBJ2-7; tentatively, D is TRBD2 (7 bases). The germline CDR1 and CDR2 sequences are SGHNT and YYREEE (reference sequence). The CDR3 spans 14 residues. V was trimmed by 7 bases and J by 1 base, leaving 15 bases between them. For the CDR3, the DNA is TGTGCCAGCTCGGGGAGGGGGGCGTCCTACGAGCAGTACTTC. Its protein is CASSGRGASYEQYF.

This clone showed up just a few times. The chain combines TRBV5-1 with TRBJ2-1, with TRBD2 matching 14 bases. Trimming removed 2 bases from V and 7 bases from J; junction bases left unmatched: 5. In germline, CDR1 is SGHRS, CDR2 YFSETQ. The CDR3 totals 16 residues. The CDR3: CASSFLGLAGENEQFF. The CDR3 DNA is TGCGCCAGCAGCTTCCTGGGACTAGCGGGAGAAAATGAGCAGTTCTTC.

V gene TRBV5-1 combines with J gene TRBJ2-1; tentatively, D is TRBD2 (6 bases). The germline CDR1 and CDR2 sequences are SGHRS and YFSETQ. Trimming pared 2 bases from V and 6 bases from J, leaving 12 bases between. The CDR3 is 14 residues long. The CDR3 protein is CASSFVGGVNEQFF. In DNA, the CDR3 is TGCGCCAGCAGCTTTGTCGGAGGGGTCAATGAGCAGTTCTTC.

This clone was counted a few times. This sequence joins TRBV5-8 and TRBJ1-1; D is perhaps TRBD1 (6 bases). Per germline, CDR1 SGHTS and CDR2 YDEGEE. There are 13 residues in the CDR3. Trimming cost V 3 bases and J 1 base, with 7 bases left between them. In nucleotides, the CDR3 is TGTGCCAGCAGCTGGACAGAGAACACTGAAGCTTTCTTT. It translates to CASSWTENTEAFF.

The rearrangement joins TRBV6-5 to TRBJ1-1; D unclear. V shed 0 bases and J shed 9 bases, with 11 bases lying between them. The CDR3 totals 13 residues. Germline lookup yields CDR1 MNHEY and CDR2 SVGAGI. The CDR3, as DNA: TGTGCCAGCAGTTACTCGAGTCCGGGTCAAGCTTTCTTT. Protein: CASSYSSPGQAFF.

The V call is TRBV7-9, the J call TRBJ2-2, with TRBD1 matching 8 bases. Germline V gives CDR1 SEHNR, CDR2 FQNEAQ (reference sequence). This CDR3 is built from 15 residues. With 0 bases clipped from V and 6 bases from J, the junction kept 3 bases outside the gene matches. The CDR3 DNA reads as TGTGCCAGCAGCTTAGCTCAGGGGGCGTCCGGGGAGCTGTTTTTT. Translating gives CASSLAQGASGELFF.

V usage is TRBV7-2 and J usage is TRBJ1-2; no clear D. CDR1 is SGHTA and CDR2 is FQGNSA in the germline V gene. There are 18 residues in the CDR3. Trimming took 1 base from V and 3 from J, leaving 21 bases between them. CDR3 residues: CASSLDGFWTQRDYGYTF. In nucleotides, the CDR3 is TGTGCCAGCAGCTTAGACGGGTTTTGGACCCAGCGGGACTATGGCTACACCTTC.

This chain connects TRBV27 to TRBJ2-1; unclear D gene. The germline gives CDR1 MNHEY, CDR2 SMNVEV (reference sequence). The CDR3 loop spans 17 amino acids. The V end was cut by 3 bases, the J end by 4 bases, with 19 bases between. The CDR3 loop is CASSFFLESTPYNEQFF. The CDR3 nucleotides are TGTGCCAGCAGTTTTTTCCTAGAATCCACCCCTTACAATGAGCAGTTCTTC.

In its sample, this clone was seen a few times. The chain uses TRBV5-4 and TRBJ2-7, with 12 bases fitting TRBD1. After removal of 4 bases from V and 9 bases from J, the junction contained 14 bases not matched to a gene. Germline CDR1 is SGHNT and CDR2 is YYREEE (reference sequence). The CDR3 is made up of 16 amino acids. The CDR3 loop reads CASSKGGTGGEWVQYF. In nucleotides, the CDR3 is TGTGCCAGCAGCAAGGGCGGGACAGGGGGCGAATGGGTGCAGTACTTC.

The J gene is TRBJ2-7, the V gene TRBV18, with 7 bases that match TRBD2. Germline CDR1 is KGHSH and CDR2 is LQKENI. CDR3 length equals 16 residues. The trim removed 1 base at V and 2 bases at J, leaving 8 bases unmatched. The CDR3 here is CASSPRPSGAPYEQYF. The CDR3 DNA sequence: TGTGCCAGCTCACCACGGCCCAGCGGGGCACCCTACGAGCAGTACTTC.

This clone was seen a single time. The genes are TRBV28 and TRBJ2-2; TRBD1 might be the D (6 bases). The length of the CDR3 is 13 residues. Looked up from germline, CDR1 is MDHEN and CDR2 is SYDVKM. The germline V and J ends were trimmed by 5 bases and 6 bases, with 10 bases remaining between them. CDR3 sequence reads: CASSPGVAGELFF. The CDR3, as DNA: TGTGCCAGCAGTCCAGGGGTGGCCGGGGAGCTGTTTTTT.

The CDR3 DNA sequence: TGTGCCAGCAGTGACTTAAGACAGTCCTACAATGAGCAGTTCTTC. This gives the protein CASSDLRQSYNEQFF. V and J are TRBV6-1 and TRBJ2-1, with D maybe TRBD1 (5 bases). Trimming shortened V by 3 bases and J by 1 base, and 10 bases separated the two germline ends. Germline CDR1 reads MNHNS; CDR2 reads SASEGT. The CDR3 totals 15 residues.